The 27 T cell receptor beta chains reported below all come from one sample, sequenced in a study of T cells in localized non-small cell lung cancer. TCRdb's table, derived via immunoSEQ multiplex PCR, lists solely in-frame clones and lacks some. The sample shows about 1,700 clones, 30% of them seen only once. Sequencing used normal lung tissue next to the tumor, obtained before any cancer treatment. These receptors came from a male donor aged 60 or over with stage II squamous cell lung carcinoma.

The genes are TRBV6-8 and TRBJ2-1; 10 bases line up with TRBD2. The CDR3 is 13 residues long. Germline V CDR1 and CDR2: MNHGY, SAAAGT. The trim removed 10 bases at V and 7 bases at J, leaving 7 bases unmatched. CDR3 nucleotide sequence: TGTGCCATGGATAGCGGGGGGCAGAATGAGCAGTTCTTC. It specifies CAMDSGGQNEQFF.

This clone was counted only a few times. The chain links TRBV5-1 to TRBJ2-2; D may be TRBD1 or TRBD2 (5 bases each). The CDR3 has 16 residues. Trimming removed 4 bases from V and 0 bases from J, with 13 bases in between. The germline V gene has CDR1 SGHRS and CDR2 YFSETQ. As DNA, the CDR3 is TGCGCCAGCAGCGGACACCGGGACCCGAACACCGGGGAGCTGTTTTTT. Translation: CASSGHRDPNTGELFF.

This clone was counted only a few times. This chain connects TRBV18 to TRBJ1-1; D unresolved. Germline CDR1 reads KGHSH; CDR2 reads LQKENI. V was cut by 6 bases and J by 8 bases, with 13 bases left in between. The CDR3 totals 12 residues. CDR3: CASSPLLGEAFF. For the CDR3, the DNA is TGTGCCAGCTCGCCGCTTTTGGGGGAAGCTTTCTTT.

This chain uses TRBV18 with TRBJ1-1; D may be TRBD1 (5 bases). The CDR3 extends over 14 amino acids. The ends were cut back, 6 bases at V and 1 base at J, with 12 bases in the middle. The germline CDR1 and CDR2 sequences are KGHSH and LQKENI. In DNA form, the CDR3 reads TGTGCCAGCTCCCGACTCGGGGGGAACACTGAAGCTTTCTTT. This translates into CASSRLGGNTEAFF.

V is TRBV19 and J is TRBJ1-2, with D possibly matching TRBD1 (5 bases). Germline-derived CDR1 and CDR2 are LNHDA and SQIVND (reference sequence). The CDR3 length is 14 residues. Trimming shortened V by 4 bases and J by 5 bases, and 14 bases separated the two germline ends. CDR3 in amino acids: CASSNTGDTYGYTF. The CDR3 DNA is TGTGCCAGTAGTAATACGGGGGATACGTATGGCTACACCTTC.

The V call is TRBV10-2, the J call TRBJ2-2, with 7 bases that match TRBD2. After removal of 3 bases from V and 6 bases from J, the junction contained 1 base not matched to a gene. The germline CDR1 and CDR2 sequences are WSHSY and SAAADI. This CDR3 comprises 13 residues. The CDR3 nucleotides are TGCGCCAGCAGTGATCGGGGGGCCGGGGAGCTGTTTTTT. Amino acid sequence: CASSDRGAGELFF.

This clone appeared once. This rearrangement joins TRBV9 to TRBJ1-4, with 7 positions matching TRBD1. The germline V gene encodes CDR1 SGDLS and CDR2 YYNGEE. CDR3 length: 15 residues. With 3 bases clipped from V and 2 bases from J, the junction kept 4 bases outside the gene matches. CDR3 in amino acids: CASSGPGQTNEKLFF. CDR3 nucleotides: TGTGCCAGCAGCGGTCCGGGACAGACTAATGAAAAACTGTTTTTT.

This chain joins TRBV6-8 and TRBJ2-2; no reliable D call. The ends were cut back, 7 bases at V and 1 base at J, with 7 bases in the middle. Germline CDR1 and CDR2: MNHGY and SAAAGT. This CDR3 is built from 13 residues. This CDR3 is CASKHRNTGELFF. The CDR3, as DNA: TGTGCCAGCAAACATAGGAACACCGGGGAGCTGTTTTTT.

The V gene is TRBV11-3, the J gene TRBJ2-1; D is perhaps TRBD1 (6 bases). Germline values: CDR1 SGHNT, CDR2 YENEEA. There are 17 residues in the CDR3. The germline V and J ends were trimmed by 5 bases and 0 bases, with 17 bases remaining between them. The CDR3 sequence: CASSKQGPLSSYNEQFF. The CDR3 region has the DNA TGTGCCAGCAGCAAACAGGGTCCCCTAAGCTCCTACAATGAGCAGTTCTTC.

This clone was picked up one time. This rearrangement joins TRBV6-8 to TRBJ2-1; D is perhaps TRBD1 or TRBD2 (6 bases each). Germline V gene sequence: CDR1 MNHGY, CDR2 SAAAGT. V lost 11 bases and J 2 bases, leaving 13 bases between the germline ends. This CDR3 region has 13 residues. The CDR3 region is CASEGETYNEQFF. DNA of the CDR3: TGTGCCTCGGAGGGGGAGACCTACAATGAGCAGTTCTTC.

The chain carries TRBV6-8 and TRBJ1-1, with D unresolved. The germline CDR1 and CDR2 sequences are MNHGY and SAAAGT. This CDR3 has 14 residues. V was pared by 0 bases and J by 1 base, with 6 bases between. CDR3 nucleotides: TGTGCCAGCAGTTACTCGGAAGGGAACACTGAAGCTTTCTTT. Protein sequence: CASSYSEGNTEAFF.

J is TRBJ2-3 and V is TRBV11-3; a possible D gene is TRBD2 (7 bases). Trimming cost V 3 bases and J 7 bases, with 20 bases left between them. The CDR3 totals 16 residues. Looked up from germline, CDR1 is SGHNT and CDR2 is YENEEA. The CDR3 nucleotides read TGTGCCAGCAGCTTGCCGGGCGGGGGCCCCACGAATACGCAGTATTTT. The encoded protein is CASSLPGGGPTNTQYF.

The chain links TRBV11-3 to TRBJ1-1, with D perhaps TRBD1 (6 bases). V gave up 2 bases and J gave up 7 bases, with 14 bases separating them. This CDR3 contains 14 residues. The V gene's germline CDR1 is SGHNT and CDR2 YENEEA. CDR3 residues: CASSLSGGAGEAFF. Written as DNA, the CDR3 is TGTGCCAGCAGCTTATCCGGGGGGGCAGGTGAAGCTTTCTTT. Full variable domain (outside the CDR3, taken from reference TRBV11-3 and TRBJ1-1): EAGVVQSPRYKIIEKKQPVAFWCNPISGHNTLYWYLQNLGQGPELLIRYENEEAVDDSQLPKDRFSAERLKGVDSTLKIQPAELGDSAVYLCASSLSGGAGEAFFGQGTRLTVV.

This clone is medium-sized. This chain links TRBV4-1 with TRBJ2-6, with 15 bases lining up with TRBD2. The CDR3 is made up of 22 amino acids. The germline V gene encodes CDR1 MGHRA and CDR2 YSYEKL. Trimming at V came to 1 base and at J to 1 base, leaving 11 bases not matched to a gene. In nucleotides, the CDR3 is TGCGCCAGCAGCCAAGGTGTCGGGACTAGCGGGAGGCTCCCATCTGGGGCCAACGTCCTGACTTTC. It codes for CASSQGVGTSGRLPSGANVLTF.

The table lists this clone with a few counts. The chain has TRBV9 and TRBJ1-1; TRBD1 matches at 7 bases. CDR3 size: 17 residues. Per the germline V gene, CDR1 is SGDLS and CDR2 is YYNGEE. The V and J ends lost 5 bases and 0 bases, in that order; junction bases with no gene match: 13. CDR3 nucleotides: TGTGCCAGCAGTGGGACTACAGGGGAGACCATGAACACTGAAGCTTTCTTT. It yields the protein CASSGTTGETMNTEAFF.

The V and J genes are TRBV27 and TRBJ2-7; tentative D call: TRBD1 (6 bases). The CDR3 sequence is 16 residues long. Germline CDR1 is MNHEY and CDR2 is SMNVEV (reference sequence). Trimming removed 5 bases from V and 2 bases from J, with 19 bases in between. Written as DNA, the CDR3 is TGTGCCAGCAGTCCCCGACCCCCCCAGGGGACCTACGAGCAGTACTTC. Protein product: CASSPRPPQGTYEQYF.

This chain connects TRBV19 to TRBJ1-1; D may be TRBD1 (6 bases). V gave up 7 bases and J gave up 1 base, with 16 bases separating them. The CDR3 runs 15 residues. The germline V gene has CDR1 LNHDA and CDR2 SQIVND (reference sequence). CDR3 nucleotide sequence: TGTGCCAGTACAACAGGGCCCTTCACGAACACTGAAGCTTTCTTT. Amino acid sequence: CASTTGPFTNTEAFF.

The gene calls are TRBV10-3 and TRBJ1-5; D not resolved. The CDR3 has 15 amino acids. The germline V gene has CDR1 ENHRY and CDR2 SYGVKD. Trimming pared 10 bases from V and 4 bases from J, leaving 20 bases between. CDR3: CATNPKVGGNQPQHF. The CDR3 DNA is TGTGCCACCAATCCCAAGGTAGGAGGGAATCAGCCCCAGCATTTT.

CDR3 nucleotides: TGTGCCAGCAGCGTAGCGGACAGGGGCCACGAGCAGTACTTC. Protein product: CASSVADRGHEQYF. The rearrangement joins TRBV9 to TRBJ2-7, with 9 bases lining up with TRBD1. Germline values: CDR1 SGDLS, CDR2 YYNGEE. V was pared by 0 bases and J by 5 bases, with 3 bases of the junction left unmatched. The CDR3 spans 14 residues.

The chain employs TRBV6-8 and TRBJ1-5; TRBD1 matches at 7 bases. This CDR3 is 14 amino acids long. Germline-derived CDR1 and CDR2 are MNHGY and SAAAGT. The ends lost 5 bases at V and 5 bases at J; junction bases unmatched: 6. The CDR3: CASSKTQGDQPQHF. CDR3 in DNA: TGTGCCAGCAGTAAGACCCAGGGGGATCAGCCCCAGCATTTT.

By frequency in the sample, this clone is medium-sized (0.01 to 0.1%). The chain joins TRBV11-3 to TRBJ1-1, with 9 bases lining up with TRBD1. Germline loops: CDR1 SGHNT, CDR2 YENEEA. The CDR3 spans 15 residues. V shed 5 bases and J 4 bases; nucleotides not matched to a gene: 8. CDR3 amino acids: CASSAKRQGGTEAFF. CDR3 bases: TGTGCCAGCAGCGCCAAACGACAGGGGGGCACTGAAGCTTTCTTT.

The gene calls are TRBV18 and TRBJ2-7, with no clear D. Germline V gives CDR1 KGHSH, CDR2 LQKENI. This CDR3 region has 14 residues. V was cut by 2 bases and J by 5 bases, with 13 bases left in between. DNA for the CDR3: TGTGCCAGCTCACCATCCTGGGGAAGAGACGAGCAGTACTTC. This codes for CASSPSWGRDEQYF.

This clone appeared a few times. The chain joins TRBV14 to TRBJ2-2; no clear D gene. There are 14 residues in the CDR3. V gave up 2 bases and J gave up 3 bases, with 7 bases separating them. The germline V gene encodes CDR1 SGHDN and CDR2 FVKESK. The CDR3 is CASSQNSYTGELFF. CDR3 bases: TGTGCCAGCAGCCAAAACTCCTACACCGGGGAGCTGTTTTTT.

This clone counts as large (0.1 to 1%). The gene calls are TRBV14 and TRBJ2-7, with D unclear. This CDR3 is 14 amino acids long. In germline, CDR1 is SGHDN, CDR2 FVKESK. The ends were cut back, 6 bases at V and 0 bases at J, with 12 bases in the middle. The CDR3 coding sequence is TGTGCCAGCAGGAGGTCAGCCAACTCCTACGAGCAGTACTTC. This translates into CASRRSANSYEQYF.

This sequence joins TRBV19 and TRBJ1-5; D possibly corresponds to TRBD1 (5 bases). The CDR3 totals 13 residues. The germline V gene encodes CDR1 LNHDA and CDR2 SQIVND (reference sequence). Trimming left V 7 bases short and J 6 bases short, with 13 bases between. CDR3 DNA: TGTGCCAGTAACCCAGGGATCTTTCAGCCCCAGCATTTT. Its protein product is CASNPGIFQPQHF.

The chain employs TRBV30 and TRBJ1-2; no clear D. Trimming pared 0 bases from V and 2 bases from J, leaving 16 bases between. Germline CDR1 is GTSNPN and CDR2 is SVGIG (reference sequence). There are 16 residues in the CDR3. The CDR3 DNA follows: TGTGCCTGGAGTGTACTCGGGGTCTCCCCAAACTATGGCTACACCTTC. It is translated as CAWSVLGVSPNYGYTF.

The gene calls are TRBV13 and TRBJ1-5; D ambiguous. The CDR3 consists of 15 residues. Per germline, CDR1 PRHDT and CDR2 FYEKMQ (reference sequence). The germline V and J ends were trimmed by 0 bases and 4 bases, with 10 bases remaining between them. The CDR3 nucleotides are TGTGCCAGCAGCTTAGGTAGGACGGGGAATCAGCCCCAGCATTTT. It specifies CASSLGRTGNQPQHF. Looking up the rest from reference TRBV13 and TRBJ1-5 gives the full variable domain: AAGVIQSPRHLIKEKRETATLKCYPIPRHDTVYWYQQGPGQDPQFLISFYEKMQSDKGSIPDRFSAQQFSDYHSELNMSSLELGDSALYFCASSLGRTGNQPQHFGDGTRLSIL.